The T cell receptor beta chain described here comes from a study of cytomegalovirus exposure and HLA in healthy donors. Amplification used 60 Vbeta primers and 13 Jbeta primers. Generated by immunoSEQ multiplex PCR, the TCRdb table keeps only in-frame clones and is missing some. The sample holds about 78,000 clones, under 90% seen once. To note about this clone: Antigen specificity is unknown.

Study-level results: Presence/absence results assume similar sequencing depth per donor, which may not hold.

V was clipped by 2 bases and J by 4 bases; unmatched bases: 3. Germline V gene data show CDR1 as MDHEN and CDR2 as SYDVKM. The CDR3 length is 15 residues. The chain recombines TRBV28 with TRBJ2-1, with 9 bases aligning to TRBD2. The sequencing sample was made of PBMCs. The sequence was obtained from a man in his fifties or sixties in good health and CMV-seropositive. This CDR3 is CASSLRGRAYNEQFF. The CDR3 DNA reads TGTGCCAGCAGTTTACGCGGGAGGGCGTACAATGAGCAGTTCTTC.